This TCR beta chain was sequenced in a study of shared clonotypes between healthy human individuals. Overall study findings and caveats: When naive CD4 clonotypes were compared across a few donors, around 4.6% were shared.

The CDR3 is 13 residues long. Per the germline V gene, CDR1 is SEHNR and CDR2 is FQNEAQ (reference sequence). The V gene end was trimmed by 3 bases and the J gene end by 8 bases; junction bases not matched to a gene: 5. TCRdb keeps only in-frame clones here, not all; method: immunoSEQ multiplex PCR. In the table there are fewer than 850,000 clones, less than 80% of which are singletons. Within Nashville, Tennessee resided all donors, each a Caucasian adult. Comment on this clone: Its antigen is not known.

The genes are TRBV7-9 and TRBJ1-2; TRBD1 agrees at 8 bases. The clonotype was recovered from a woman in her twenties or thirties in good health. The sequenced sample was memory CD4+ T cells sorted from blood. Subset described: CD45RA-negative fraction. CDR3 amino acids: CASSFGQGGGYTF. The DNA for the CDR3 is TGTGCCAGCAGCTTCGGACAGGGAGGAGGCTACACCTTC.